This TCR beta chain comes out of a study of T-cell memory formation after mild COVID-19. The CDR3 is 15 residues long. The junction had 7 bases not matched to a gene; V was cut back by 5 bases and J by 1 base. Germline CDR1 and CDR2: SGHTA and FQGTGA. From 5'RACE with constant-segment primers came TCR alpha and TCR beta cDNA libraries that carried sample barcodes and UMIs. Each CDR3 protein gets one entry after TCRdb re-called the 5' RACE reads with MiXCR. The sample holds some 290,000 distinct CDR3 sequences, around 15% seen once. The J gene is TRBJ2-5, the V gene TRBV7-3, with TRBD2 matching 7 bases. The receptor's source is a man aged 18 to 29 who had mild COVID-19 (a few samples of this study predate the infection). Cell type and time point are not known. Sequences were obtained from PBMCs or a T cell subset sorted from them (not recorded which). The CDR3 sequence: CASSPSGGSQETQYF. The CDR3 nucleotides are TGTGCCAGCAGCCCCTCGGGGGGAAGCCAAGAGACCCAGTACTTC.